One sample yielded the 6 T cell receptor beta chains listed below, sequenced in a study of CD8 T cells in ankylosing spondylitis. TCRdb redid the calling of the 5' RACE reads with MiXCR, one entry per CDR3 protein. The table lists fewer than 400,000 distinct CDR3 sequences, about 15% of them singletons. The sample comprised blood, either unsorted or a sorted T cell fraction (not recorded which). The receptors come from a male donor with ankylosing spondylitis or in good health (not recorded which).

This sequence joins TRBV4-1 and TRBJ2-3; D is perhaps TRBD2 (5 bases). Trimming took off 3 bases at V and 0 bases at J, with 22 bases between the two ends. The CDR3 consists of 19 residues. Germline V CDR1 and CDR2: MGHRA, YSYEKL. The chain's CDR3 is CASSQDLKGDYISTDTQYF. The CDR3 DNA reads TGCGCCAGCAGCCAGGATCTCAAAGGAGACTACATTAGCACAGATACGCAGTATTTT.

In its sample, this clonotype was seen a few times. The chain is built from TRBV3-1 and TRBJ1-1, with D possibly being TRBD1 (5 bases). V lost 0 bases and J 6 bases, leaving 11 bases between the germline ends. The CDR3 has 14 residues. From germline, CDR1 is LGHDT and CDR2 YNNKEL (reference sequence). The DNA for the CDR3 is TGTGCCAGCAGCCAAGATCGGGGGGTCTCTGAAGCTTTCTTT. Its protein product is CASSQDRGVSEAFF.

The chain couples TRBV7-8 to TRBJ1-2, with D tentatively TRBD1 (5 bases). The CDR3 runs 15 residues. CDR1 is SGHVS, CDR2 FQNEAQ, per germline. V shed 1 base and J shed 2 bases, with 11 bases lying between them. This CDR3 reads CASSLDGRENYGYTF. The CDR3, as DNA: TGTGCCAGCAGCTTAGATGGCAGGGAAAACTATGGCTACACCTTC.

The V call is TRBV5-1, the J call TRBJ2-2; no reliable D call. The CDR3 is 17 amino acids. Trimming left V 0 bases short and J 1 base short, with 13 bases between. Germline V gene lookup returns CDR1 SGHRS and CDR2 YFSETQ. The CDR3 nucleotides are TGCGCCAGCAGCTTGGACGGGTCCAACCGGAACACCGGGGAGCTGTTTTTT. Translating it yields CASSLDGSNRNTGELFF.

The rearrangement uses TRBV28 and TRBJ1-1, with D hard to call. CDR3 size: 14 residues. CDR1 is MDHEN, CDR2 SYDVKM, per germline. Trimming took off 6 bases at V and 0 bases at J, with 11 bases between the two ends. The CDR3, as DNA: TGTGCCAGCAGATCCCCTACAGTGAACACTGAAGCTTTCTTT. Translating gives CASRSPTVNTEAFF.

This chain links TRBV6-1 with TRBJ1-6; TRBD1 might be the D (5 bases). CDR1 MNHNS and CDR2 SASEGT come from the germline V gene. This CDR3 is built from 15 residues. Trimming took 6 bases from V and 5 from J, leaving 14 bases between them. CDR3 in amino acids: CASSWDRPDNSPLHF. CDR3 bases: TGTGCCAGCAGCTGGGACCGTCCCGATAATTCACCCCTCCACTTT.